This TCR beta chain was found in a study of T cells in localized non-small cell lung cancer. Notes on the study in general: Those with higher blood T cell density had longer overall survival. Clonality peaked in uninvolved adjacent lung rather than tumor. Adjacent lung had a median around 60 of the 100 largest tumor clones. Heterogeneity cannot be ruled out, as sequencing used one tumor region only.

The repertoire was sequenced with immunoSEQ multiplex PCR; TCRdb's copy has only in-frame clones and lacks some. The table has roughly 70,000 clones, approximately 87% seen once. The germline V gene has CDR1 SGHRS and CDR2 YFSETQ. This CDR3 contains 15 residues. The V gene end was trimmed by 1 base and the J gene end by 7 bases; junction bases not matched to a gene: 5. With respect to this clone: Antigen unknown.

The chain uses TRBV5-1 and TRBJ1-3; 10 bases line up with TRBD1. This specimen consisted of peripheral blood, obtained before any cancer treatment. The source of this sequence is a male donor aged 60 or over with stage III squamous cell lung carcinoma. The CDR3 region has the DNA TGCGCCAGCAGCTTGACGGGACAGGGGACGAACACCATATATTTT. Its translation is CASSLTGQGTNTIYF.